This T cell receptor (beta chain) derives from a study of beta chain features in type 1 diabetes. Overall study findings and caveats: Moderate yet significant TCRB CDR3 shortening was seen in Type 1 diabetes patients in all four CD4+ subsets. Across patients, naive, central memory and Treg TCRB repertoires exhibited apparently greater similarity than was observed across healthy donors. Sequencing the cDNA could make cells with high TCR expression show up more than they should.

Germline V gene sequence: CDR1 SGDLS, CDR2 YYNGEE. The CDR3 spans 14 residues. V lost 3 bases, J lost 2 bases, and 11 bases lay in between. On this clone itself: Its antigen is as yet unknown.

Reverse transcription of all isolated RNA meant that expressed TCRB transcripts were sequenced. TCRdb's table, derived via immunoSEQ multiplex PCR, lists solely in-frame clones and lacks some. In the table there are 200,000 to 300,000 clones, under 13% of which are singletons. The chain couples TRBV9 to TRBJ1-2; D gene unclear. The specimen was naive CD4+ T cells from blood. This receptor was identified in a man aged 25 to 40 with type 1 diabetes. The CDR3 DNA sequence: TGTGCCAGCAGCGCAATTGGGAGGAACTATGGCTACACCTTC. Its translation is CASSAIGRNYGYTF.